This T cell receptor (beta chain) was identified in a study of neurological immune-mediated disorders. This clonotype was seen many times. The antigen is unknown. The length of the CDR3 is 15 residues. V was shortened by 0 bases and J by 5 bases, with 14 bases between the two germline ends. Per the germline V gene, CDR1 is SGHRS and CDR2 is YFSETQ. Study-level findings and limits: Patients with HTLV-1-associated myelopathy showed the most TCR clonal expansion. Those with multiple sclerosis showed the least, falling below healthy controls.

The cDNA was produced through 5'RACE with 10-nucleotide random UMIs. Over 170 million TCR-beta sequences from 15-18 subjects came from every sequencing run. Each CDR3 protein gets one entry after TCRdb re-called the 5' RACE reads with MiXCR. The data hold more than 40,000 distinct CDR3 sequences, with 2.5% to 3.5% observed a single time. Sequenced sample: PBMCs. This TCR derives from a woman in her 50s with multiple sclerosis. V gene TRBV5-1 combines with J gene TRBJ1-1; a possible D gene is TRBD1 (6 bases). CDR3 nucleotides: TGCGCCAGCAGCTTGGTGGACAGTCGGGCGACTGAAGCTTTCTTT. This translates into CASSLVDSRATEAFF. The full variable domain, its missing parts supplied by reference TRBV5-1 and TRBJ1-1, is KAGVTQTPRYLIKTRGQQVTLSCSPISGHRSVSWYQQTPGQGLQFLFEYFSETQRNKGNFPGRFSGRQFSNSRSEMNVSTLELGDSALYLCASSLVDSRATEAFFGQGTRLTVV.